What follows are 21 T cell receptor beta chains derived from one specimen sequenced in a study of Ad26.COV2.S vaccination and SARS-CoV-2 variants. Specified treatment: about 20 received Ad26.COV2.S at low or high dose, single or two shots; 5 received placebo; per-sample allocation not given. The investigators took samples on day 63 after the first vaccine or placebo injection. Data came from immunoSEQ multiplex PCR; TCRdb stores just in-frame clones and leaves some out. The sample has approximately 250,000 clones, approximately 90% seen once. The sample consisted of peripheral blood, taken in a trial of Ad26.COV2.S vaccine versus placebo. Source of these receptors: a person aged 18-65 years who received the Ad26.COV2.S COVID-19 vaccine or a placebo.

In this sample, this clone turned up once. The CDR3 nucleotides read TGTGCCAGCAGCGTAGATCCAGGGGACGGCACTGAAGCTTTCTTT. Encoded protein: CASSVDPGDGTEAFF. This chain links TRBV9 with TRBJ1-1; D possibly corresponds to TRBD1 (6 bases). This CDR3 is 15 amino acids long. V dropped 0 bases and J dropped 4 bases, with 13 bases sitting between them. Germline CDR1 SGDLS, CDR2 YYNGEE.

The chain combines TRBV11-3 with TRBJ2-1, with a possible D match to TRBD2 (5 bases). V was shortened by 1 base and J by 2 bases, with 6 bases between the two germline ends. The CDR3 spans 14 residues. The germline CDR1 and CDR2 sequences are SGHNT and YENEEA. CDR3: CASSLGGTYNEQFF. CDR3 in DNA: TGTGCCAGCAGCTTAGGAGGGACCTACAATGAGCAGTTCTTC.

This clone was counted between two and nine times. This chain uses TRBV7-8 with TRBJ2-7; TRBD2 is a possible D gene (6 bases). Germline V CDR1 and CDR2: SGHVS, FQNEAQ. The CDR3 spans 14 residues. The V and J ends lost 5 bases and 12 bases respectively, with 23 bases between them. The CDR3 region has the DNA TGTGCCAGCAGCACTACAGGATTGGGACTCCCGGGGTACGTC. It codes for CASSTTGLGLPGYV.

This clone was counted a few times. This rearrangement joins TRBV11-1 to TRBJ2-7; D unresolved. This CDR3 is built from 11 residues. V was trimmed by 1 base and J by 6 bases, leaving 4 bases between them. Germline loops: CDR1 SGHAT, CDR2 FQDESV (reference sequence). CDR3 in DNA: TGTGCCAGCAGCTTAGAGGGCGAGCAGTACTTC. Translated: CASSLEGEQYF.

The chain has TRBV2 and TRBJ2-7; TRBD1 agrees at 8 bases. The V gene end was trimmed by 4 bases and the J gene end by 6 bases; junction bases not matched to a gene: 8. The germline V gene has CDR1 SNHLY and CDR2 FYNNEI. The CDR3 spans 14 residues. For the CDR3, the DNA is TGTGCCAGCAGTGTTCCCGGACAGGGTGCCGAGCAGTACTTC. Translating gives CASSVPGQGAEQYF.

In DNA form, the CDR3 reads TGTGCCAGCAGTTCCCTCAGAGGCACTGAAGCTTTCTTT. Translation gives CASSSLRGTEAFF. V is TRBV6-2 or TRBV6-3 and J is TRBJ1-1; unclear D gene. CDR1 is MNHEY and CDR2 is SVGEGT in the germline V gene. The CDR3 runs to 13 residues. Trimming shortened V by 4 bases and J by 4 bases, and 10 bases separated the two germline ends.

The chain couples TRBV29-1 to TRBJ1-1, with TRBD1 identical over 9 bases. The length of the CDR3 is 13 residues. V dropped 6 bases and J dropped 13; count of bases not matched to a gene: 15. In germline, CDR1 is SQVTM, CDR2 ANQGSEA. The CDR3 region is CSVFDRGWAKGFF. Here the CDR3 DNA reads TGCAGCGTCTTTGACAGGGGGTGGGCCAAGGGTTTCTTT.

The chain joins TRBV21-1 to TRBJ1-6; the table's D call, TRBD1, has no DNA check behind it. TRBV21-1 is a pseudogene locus. CDR3 size: 19 residues. DNA of the CDR3: TGTGCTAGCAGCAAAGCGCTTAGGGACAGGGGGCTTCGGAATTCACCCCTCCACTTT. It translates to CASSKALRDRGLRNSPLHF.

This clone was observed once. The rearrangement links TRBV5-6 to TRBJ2-1, with D unresolved. V lost 5 bases to trimming and J lost 8 bases, with 23 bases between them. Germline values: CDR1 SGHDT, CDR2 YYEEEE. This CDR3 comprises 16 residues. CDR3 nucleotides: TGTGCCAGCAGTTTAACCGGGTCCTCATCCTTCGATGAGCAGTTCTTC. Protein product: CASSLTGSSSFDEQFF.

This clone was observed once. V usage is TRBV3-1 (or the pseudogene TRBV3-2) and J usage is TRBJ1-5; D possibly corresponds to TRBD1 (5 bases). The V gene lost 1 base and the J gene lost 6 bases, with 16 bases spanning the gap. Germline CDR1 LGHDT, CDR2 YNNKEL (reference sequence). CDR3 length equals 16 residues. As DNA, the CDR3 is TGTGCCAGCAGCCAAGGTGCATGGGGGAAGGGTCAGCCCCAGCATTTT. Translated: CASSQGAWGKGQPQHF.

This clone was seen just once. The chain carries TRBV28 and TRBJ2-2, with 13 bases that match TRBD2. In germline, CDR1 is MDHEN, CDR2 SYDVKM. Losses at the gene ends were 6 bases for V and 5 bases for J; bases not matched to a gene: 6. The CDR3 is made up of 16 amino acids. The CDR3, as DNA: TGTGCCAGCAGCCGACCGACTAGCGGGAGGACCGGGGAGCTGTTTTTT. Translating gives CASSRPTSGRTGELFF.

This chain links TRBV12-3 or TRBV12-4 with TRBJ1-1; D might be TRBD1 (5 bases). The CDR3 sequence is 13 residues long. Trimming took 3 bases from V and 1 from J, leaving 6 bases between them. The CDR3 region is CASSFGTNTEAFF. CDR3 nucleotide sequence: TGTGCCAGCAGTTTCGGGACGAACACTGAAGCTTTCTTT.

The rearrangement uses TRBV5-1 and TRBJ2-7; D is perhaps TRBD1 (6 bases). Germline loops: CDR1 SGHRS, CDR2 YFSETQ. The ends were cut back, 4 bases at V and 2 bases at J, with 19 bases in the middle. The CDR3 length is 16 residues. The CDR3 here is CASSVTHRDLTYEQYV. CDR3 in DNA: TGCGCCAGCAGCGTAACACACAGGGACCTAACCTACGAGCAGTACGTC.

The V call is TRBV4-3, the J call TRBJ2-1; D possibly corresponds to TRBD2 (6 bases). Trimming took 0 bases from V and 3 from J, leaving 15 bases between them. This CDR3 is 17 amino acids long. Germline assignment: CDR1 LGHNA and CDR2 YSLEER. The CDR3 spells CASSQESLLAYYNEQFF. In DNA form, the CDR3 reads TGCGCCAGCAGCCAAGAGTCCCTCCTAGCGTACTACAATGAGCAGTTCTTC.

The chain couples TRBV6-5 to TRBJ1-2; D ambiguous. Germline assignment: CDR1 MNHEY and CDR2 SVGAGI. V was pared by 6 bases and J by 4 bases, with 9 bases between. The CDR3 contains 12 residues. This CDR3 reads CASRTTSYGYTF. For the CDR3, the DNA is TGTGCCAGCAGGACCACATCCTATGGCTACACCTTC.

V gene TRBV6-1 combines with J gene TRBJ2-7; D perhaps matches TRBD2 (6 bases). From germline, CDR1 is MNHNS and CDR2 SASEGT. CDR3 size: 14 residues. Trimming stripped 1 base from V and 2 bases from J, with 9 bases between. The CDR3 region is CASSEGRGPYEQYF. CDR3 bases: TGTGCCAGCAGTGAAGGGCGGGGACCCTACGAGCAGTACTTC.

The gene calls are TRBV5-1 and TRBJ2-1; D is uncertain. V was cut by 4 bases and J by 8 bases, with 10 bases left in between. Germline V gene data show CDR1 as SGHRS and CDR2 as YFSETQ. CDR3 size: 12 residues. This CDR3 reads CASSQESYEQFF. The DNA of the CDR3 is TGCGCCAGCAGCCAAGAATCCTATGAGCAGTTCTTC.

The rearrangement joins TRBV29-1 to TRBJ1-1; D unresolved. The CDR3 sequence is 13 residues long. CDR1 is SQVTM, CDR2 ANQGSEA, per germline. Trimming removed 5 bases from V and 11 bases from J, with 21 bases in between. The CDR3 protein is CSVSRPGRAGAFF. CDR3 DNA: TGCAGCGTTTCACGACCCGGACGGGCGGGGGCTTTCTTT.

This clone was detected only once. The J gene is TRBJ2-5, the V gene TRBV24-1; tentatively, D is TRBD1 (5 bases). CDR3 length: 17 residues. Germline V gene data show CDR1 as KGHDR and CDR2 as SFDVKD. Trimming took 2 bases from V and 1 from J, leaving 16 bases between them. The CDR3 is CATSDSETASFQETQYF. CDR3 DNA sequence: TGTGCCACCAGTGATTCAGAGACAGCCTCCTTCCAAGAGACCCAGTACTTC.

The rearrangement links TRBV21-1 to TRBJ2-3; TRBD2 is the table's D call and was not checked against the DNA. TRBV21-1 constitutes a pseudogene. The CDR3 consists of 15 residues. CDR3 protein: CASSRTSGNTDTQYF. CDR3 sequence (DNA): TGTGCCAGCAGCCGGACTAGCGGTAACACAGATACGCAGTATTTT.

The V and J genes are TRBV27 and TRBJ1-2; no clear D gene. Trimming shortened V by 4 bases and J by 5 bases, and 14 bases separated the two germline ends. Germline CDR1 is MNHEY and CDR2 is SMNVEV (reference sequence). The CDR3 consists of 14 residues. The CDR3: CASSSAEGIYGYTF. DNA for the CDR3: TGTGCCAGCAGTTCGGCAGAGGGAATATATGGCTACACCTTC.